This is a list of T cell receptor beta chains from one sample in a study of early T cells in non-severe SARS-CoV-2 infection. TCRdb used MiXCR to reprocess the 5' RACE reads, holding one entry per CDR3 protein. This table has tens of thousands of distinct CDR3 sequences, about 11% appearing once. The specimen comprised whole blood, sampled at baseline. The receptors shown here come from an adult who was a healthcare worker with PCR-confirmed SARS-CoV-2 infection or an uninfected control (not recorded which). CDR3s include the opening cysteine and the closing phenylalanine or tryptophan. D genes are given only for firm matches. Clone size is shown for a subset of rows, as once, few, many or a class of expanded clone.

size | J | V | D | DNA | CDR3
few | TRBJ2-7 | TRBV2 | NA | TGTGCCAGCATAGGAGACCTCTACGAGCAGTACTTC | CASIGDLYEQYF
few | TRBJ1-1 | TRBV11-2 | TRBD1 | TGTGCCAGCAGCTTAGGTGAGGACAGGACTGAAGCTTTCTTT | CASSLGEDRTEAFF
few | TRBJ2-7 | TRBV3-1 | NA | TGTGCCAGCAGCCACGGTAGCTCCTACGAGCAGTACTTC | CASSHGSSYEQYF
NA | TRBJ2-5 | TRBV25-1 | TRBD2 | TGTGCCAGCACACCGCGGGGGGGCTTAGCCAACCAAGAGACCCAGTACTTC | CASTPRGGLANQETQYF
many | TRBJ1-6 | TRBV3-1 | NA | TGTGCCAGCAGCCAAGGCGGGGACTATAATTCACCCCTCCACTTT | CASSQGGDYNSPLHF
many | TRBJ2-7 | TRBV18 | NA | TGTGCCAGCTCACAATCTTCCCGCCACGAGCAGTACTTC | CASSQSSRHEQYF
few | TRBJ2-1 | TRBV7-3 | NA | TGTGCCAGCGGGACAATGGGACCAAACAATGAGCAGTTCTTC | CASGTMGPNNEQFF
many | TRBJ1-4 | TRBV6-5 | NA | TGTGCCAGCAGCCCCGGGCCCCCCGGCGGCTCAACTAATGAAAAACTGTTTTTT | CASSPGPPGGSTNEKLFF
many | TRBJ1-6 | TRBV20-1 | NA | TGCAGTGCGGGGGACATACAGGAATTCAGGCCCCTCCACTTT | CSAGDIQEFRPLHF
many | TRBJ2-3 | TRBV13 | NA | TGTGCCAGCAGCTCCACAGATACGCAGTATTTT | CASSSTDTQYF
NA | TRBJ2-7 | TRBV13 | TRBD2 | TGTGCCAGCAGCTCCCGATGGCGGGGGACCTCCTACGAGCAGTACTTC | CASSSRWRGTSYEQYF
NA | TRBJ1-1 | TRBV5-1 | TRBD1 | TGCGCCAGCAGCTTGGCCCCGGACAGGGAAGCTTTCTTT | CASSLAPDREAFF
few | TRBJ2-7 | TRBV12-3/TRBV12-4 | NA | TGTGCCAGCAGTTTACGCAGTACGTCCTACGAGCAGTACTTC | CASSLRSTSYEQYF
many | TRBJ2-3 | TRBV29-1 | TRBD2 | TGCAGCGTTGAACCCCTAGCGGGGCGGGGAGATACGCAGTATTTT | CSVEPLAGRGDTQYF
NA | TRBJ2-3 | TRBV6-2/TRBV6-3 | TRBD2 | TGTGCCAGCAGTACCCGGACTAGCGGGGCGGTATGGGATACGCAGTATTTT | CASSTRTSGAVWDTQYF
many | TRBJ2-1 | TRBV20-1 | TRBD2 | TGCAGTGCTAGAGATATTTTTGGGACTAGCGGGGGGCTCCCTGAGCAGTTCTTC | CSARDIFGTSGGLPEQFF
NA | TRBJ2-7 | TRBV5-1 | NA | TGCGCCAGCAGCGACCCGACCGGGGGCTCCTACGAGCAGTACTTC | CASSDPTGGSYEQYF
medium-sized | TRBJ1-5 | TRBV12-3/TRBV12-4 | NA | TGTGCCAGCAGTTTTCGATGGGGGAGGTACCAGCCCCAGCATTTT | CASSFRWGRYQPQHF
NA | TRBJ2-4 | TRBV29-1 | TRBD2 | TGCAGCGTTGAACCCCGGGGAGGGGACATTCAGTACTTC | CSVEPRGGDIQYF
few | TRBJ2-2 | TRBV27 | TRBD2 | TGTGCCAGCAGACTTCAGGAGACTAGCGGGAACACCGGGGAGCTGTTTTTT | CASRLQETSGNTGELFF
many | TRBJ1-5 | TRBV20-1 | NA | TGCAGTGCTAGAGATCCAGGGAAGGGTCAGCCCCAGCATTTT | CSARDPGKGQPQHF
NA | TRBJ1-1 | TRBV7-9 | NA | TGTGCCAGCGGTAGCCGCCTGGGGGACACTGAAGCTTTCTTT | CASGSRLGDTEAFF
few | TRBJ1-1 | TRBV4-1 | NA | TGCGCCAGCAGCCAAGAACTCGGAGTCATGAACACTGAAGCTTTCTTT | CASSQELGVMNTEAFF
NA | TRBJ2-3 | TRBV11-2 | NA | TGTGCCAGCAGCGAGACAGGAGTCTTCACAGATACGCAGTATTTT | CASSETGVFTDTQYF
few | TRBJ2-1 | TRBV5-6 | TRBD2 | TGTGCCAGCAGATTAGCGGGTGCCTCCTACAATGAGCAGTTCTTC | CASRLAGASYNEQFF
NA | TRBJ2-7 | TRBV3-1 | NA | TGTGCCAGCAGCCACGCCTCCTACGAGCAGTACTTC | CASSHASYEQYF
NA | TRBJ2-2 | TRBV2 | NA | TGTGCCAGCAGTGAAAGGCGGGGGCCGTACACCGGGGAGCTGTTTTTT | CASSERRGPYTGELFF
few | TRBJ1-2 | TRBV12-3/TRBV12-4 | NA | TGTGCCAGCAGTCCCCAGGCCTATGGCTACACCTTC | CASSPQAYGYTF
NA | TRBJ2-1 | TRBV2 | TRBD1 | TGTGCCAGCGGGGGACAGGGGCGCAATGAGCAGTTCTTC | CASGGQGRNEQFF
many | TRBJ1-4 | TRBV13 | TRBD1 | TGTGCCAGCAGCTTAGGCGGGACAGTCCTGGATGCTGCGGAACTGTTTTTT | CASSLGGTVLDAAELFF
many | TRBJ2-5 | TRBV12-3/TRBV12-4 | NA | TGTGCCAGCAGTTTAAGCGGGCAAGAGACCCAGTACTTC | CASSLSGQETQYF
few | TRBJ2-3 | TRBV12-3/TRBV12-4 | NA | TGTGCCAGCAGTCCAGAGGGGGGAGGGGAGTCCACAGATACGCAGTATTTT | CASSPEGGGESTDTQYF
few | TRBJ2-3 | TRBV12-3/TRBV12-4 | NA | TGTGCCAGCAGTTTGATCGGCACAGATACGCAGTATTTT | CASSLIGTDTQYF
many | TRBJ2-2 | TRBV7-3 | NA | TGTGCCAGCAGCACCCAGGGACATAGGAACACCGGGGAGCTGTTTTTT | CASSTQGHRNTGELFF
few | TRBJ2-1 | TRBV20-1 | TRBD2 | TGCAGTGCTAGAGATCGGACTAGCGGGGAGCAGTTCTTC | CSARDRTSGEQFF
NA | TRBJ1-1 | TRBV20-1 | NA | TGCAGTGGTCCCAGGGGAAACACTGAAGCTTTCTTT | CSGPRGNTEAFF
few | TRBJ2-5 | TRBV11-2 | NA | TGTGCCAGCAGCTTAGGACGAGCGTTCCAAGAGACCCAGTACTTC | CASSLGRAFQETQYF
many | TRBJ1-1 | TRBV21-1 | NA | TGTGCCAGCAGCAAAAGATACCCCCCCCGGGACAGGGGGGTTACTGAAGCTTTCTTT | CASSKRYPPRDRGVTEAFF
NA | TRBJ1-2 | TRBV30 | NA | TGTGCCTGGACCCGTGGCCAGGGGTCTAACTATGGCTACACCTTC | CAWTRGQGSNYGYTF
many | TRBJ1-1 | TRBV20-1 | TRBD1 | TGCAGTGCTAGAGTAGTACAGGGGGTCGCTGAAGCTTTCTTT | CSARVVQGVAEAFF
NA | TRBJ2-1 | TRBV7-9 | NA | TGTGCCAGCAGCTTAGAGCAGGGATACAATGAGCAGTTCTTC | CASSLEQGYNEQFF
many | TRBJ2-5 | TRBV20-1 | TRBD2 | TGCAGTGCTGGGAACTTAGCGGGGGCACAAGAGACCCAGTACTTC | CSAGNLAGAQETQYF
NA | TRBJ1-2 | TRBV2 | TRBD1 | TGTGCCAGCAGTGAAGCCACAGGGGGGAATGGCTACACCTTC | CASSEATGGNGYTF
many | TRBJ1-1 | TRBV11-2 | NA | TGTGCCAGCAGCTCATGGGGGAGATCTGAAGCTTTCTTT | CASSSWGRSEAFF
many | TRBJ2-7 | TRBV7-2 | NA | TGTGCCAGCAGCTTAGAATGGGCCTACGAGCAGTACTTC | CASSLEWAYEQYF
NA | TRBJ2-3 | TRBV6-1 | TRBD2 | TGTGCCAGCAGTCCTAGACTAGCGGGGGGACCAGATACGCAGTATTTT | CASSPRLAGGPDTQYF
medium-sized | TRBJ2-3 | TRBV2 | NA | TGTGCCAGCAATGGACAGTTCACAGATACGCAGTATTTT | CASNGQFTDTQYF
few | TRBJ1-2 | TRBV11-2 | TRBD1 | TGTGCCAGCAGCCCACCCCAGGGGGTCTATGGCTACACCTTC | CASSPPQGVYGYTF
many | TRBJ1-1 | TRBV21-1 | NA | TGTGCCAGCAGCAACCCCCTGGAGGGGGAGACGGAAGCTTTCTTT | CASSNPLEGETEAFF
many | TRBJ2-5 | TRBV7-9 | NA | TGTGCCAGCAGCTTGACAGAGTACCAAGAGACCCAGTACTTC | CASSLTEYQETQYF
few | TRBJ2-1 | TRBV12-3/TRBV12-4 | TRBD1 | TGTGCCAGCAGAGTGGACAGGGGAAATGAGCAGTTCTTC | CASRVDRGNEQFF
few | TRBJ2-3 | TRBV18 | NA | TGTGCCAGCTTTATAGCGGTGGGCACAGATACGCAGTATTTT | CASFIAVGTDTQYF
NA | TRBJ2-2 | TRBV28 | NA | TGTGCCAGCACAGGGGTCACCGGGGAGCTGTTTTTT | CASTGVTGELFF